Each of the 20 T cell receptor beta chains below was sequenced from the same sample in a study of blood T cell repertoires in COVID-19. Libraries were prepared by immunoSEQ multiplex PCR; TCRdb keeps only in-frame clonotypes and omits some of them. The data show approximately 250,000 clones, just under 85% seen once. Sequenced: peripheral blood. The receptors were sampled from a man over 45 with acute or convalescent COVID-19.

This chain uses TRBV18 with TRBJ1-1; D unresolved. Germline V gene data show CDR1 as KGHSH and CDR2 as LQKENI. The CDR3 is 13 residues long. Trimming took 4 bases from V and 3 from J, leaving 9 bases between them. CDR3 loop: CASSLRRDTEAFF. Written as DNA, the CDR3 is TGTGCCAGCTCACTTCGGAGGGACACTGAAGCTTTCTTT.

J is TRBJ2-5 and V is TRBV28; 10 nucleotides align to TRBD2. Germline trimming cut 4 bases from V and 7 bases from J; bases unmatched to any gene: 9. The CDR3 is made up of 15 amino acids. Germline V gene data show CDR1 as MDHEN and CDR2 as SYDVKM. The CDR3, as DNA: TGTGCCAGCAGTTCCCCGGGACTAGCGTGGGGGACCCAGTACTTC. Its protein product is CASSSPGLAWGTQYF.

The chain recombines TRBV5-8 with TRBJ2-7; D perhaps matches TRBD2 (5 bases). The V end was cut by 2 bases, the J end by 9 bases, with 18 bases between. CDR1 is SGHTS and CDR2 is YDEGEE in the germline V gene. The CDR3 runs to 14 residues. The CDR3 sequence is CASSFSGAGGVQYF. For the CDR3, the DNA is TGTGCCAGCAGCTTTTCCGGAGCAGGAGGTGTGCAGTACTTC.

The rearrangement joins TRBV27 to TRBJ2-1; D not resolved. Germline V lookup: CDR1 MNHEY, CDR2 SMNVEV (reference sequence). This CDR3 is 15 amino acids long. The germline V and J ends were trimmed by 5 bases and 0 bases, with 11 bases remaining between them. The CDR3 DNA reads as TGTGCCAGCAGTCCTGCTTGGAGCTCCTACAATGAGCAGTTCTTC. It translates to CASSPAWSSYNEQFF.

The CDR3: CASSNQNLAGGDNEQFF. Written as DNA, the CDR3 is TGTGCCAGCAGCAATCAGAATCTAGCGGGAGGGGACAATGAGCAGTTCTTC. This chain connects TRBV4-2 to TRBJ2-1; 12 positions match TRBD2. In germline, CDR1 is LGHNA, CDR2 YNFKEQ. The length of the CDR3 is 17 residues. V trimming: 5 bases; J trimming: 5 bases; junction bases outside the gene matches: 10.

The J gene is TRBJ2-7, the V gene TRBV5-1; TRBD1 might be the D (6 bases). Trimming shortened V by 4 bases and J by 0 bases, and 14 bases separated the two germline ends. Germline lookup yields CDR1 SGHRS and CDR2 YFSETQ. The CDR3 consists of 15 residues. Here the CDR3 reads CASSPRDTSSYEQYF. CDR3 coding DNA: TGCGCCAGCAGCCCCCGGGACACAAGCTCCTACGAGCAGTACTTC.

V gene TRBV15 combines with J gene TRBJ2-1; no reliable D call. CDR3 length: 15 residues. V was shortened by 0 bases and J by 2 bases, with 8 bases between the two germline ends. Germline lookup yields CDR1 LNHNV and CDR2 YYDKDF (reference sequence). CDR3 protein: CATSRDLRTYNEQFF. As DNA, the CDR3 is TGTGCCACCAGCAGAGATTTGAGGACCTACAATGAGCAGTTCTTC.

V is TRBV3-1 (or the pseudogene TRBV3-2) and J is TRBJ1-3, with D perhaps matching TRBD1 (6 bases). Per the germline V gene, CDR1 is LGHDT and CDR2 is YNNKEL (reference sequence). The CDR3 loop spans 14 amino acids. The V gene lost 4 bases and the J gene lost 1 base, with 8 bases spanning the gap. This chain's CDR3 is CASSPGHSGNTIYF. The CDR3 DNA sequence: TGTGCCAGCAGCCCGGGACATTCTGGAAACACCATATATTTT.

The chain recombines TRBV27 with TRBJ2-7; weak D call: TRBD1 (6 bases). This CDR3 has 13 amino acids. The germline V gene encodes CDR1 MNHEY and CDR2 SMNVEV (reference sequence). The V end lost 5 bases, the J end lost 6 bases, and 14 bases lay between the germline ends. The CDR3 region is CASSLGWGLEQYF. The CDR3 DNA follows: TGTGCCAGCAGTCTAGGGTGGGGGCTCGAGCAGTACTTC.

The V and J genes are TRBV19 and TRBJ1-2, with TRBD1 matching over 11 bases. The J segment lost 2 bases and the V segment lost 1 base, leaving 6 bases of the junction unmatched. The CDR3 covers 17 residues. Germline CDR1 and CDR2: LNHDA and SQIVND (reference sequence). CDR3: CASSIGPGQGVNYGYTF. The CDR3 region has the DNA TGTGCCAGTAGTATAGGACCGGGACAGGGGGTGAACTATGGCTACACCTTC.

This clone was detected only once. The chain uses TRBV27 and TRBJ1-6, with 8 bases aligning to TRBD1. CDR1 MNHEY and CDR2 SMNVEV come from the germline V gene (reference sequence). Germline trimming cut 5 bases from V and 2 bases from J; bases unmatched to any gene: 8. The CDR3 consists of 17 residues. CDR3: CASSPGQGGTYNSPLHF. For the CDR3, the DNA is TGTGCCAGCAGTCCCGGACAGGGTGGAACCTATAATTCACCCCTCCACTTT.

V and J are TRBV15 and TRBJ2-1; 8 positions agree with TRBD2. Germline V gene sequence: CDR1 LNHNV, CDR2 YYDKDF (reference sequence). V shed 0 bases and J 5 bases; nucleotides not matched to a gene: 6. This CDR3 has 16 residues. CDR3 region: CATSREAGVWDNEQFF. Here the CDR3 DNA reads TGTGCCACCAGCAGAGAAGCGGGAGTGTGGGACAATGAGCAGTTCTTC.

The chain couples TRBV2 to TRBJ1-4; 8 bases map to TRBD1. J lost 0 bases, V lost 6 bases, and 15 bases had no gene match. The germline V gene has CDR1 SNHLY and CDR2 FYNNEI. This CDR3 is 19 amino acids long. This CDR3 reads CASRGLDGQGHTTNEKLFF. DNA for the CDR3: TGTGCCAGCAGGGGATTAGACGGACAGGGACATACAACTAATGAAAAACTGTTTTTT.

The genes are TRBV11-3 and TRBJ1-2, with 9 bases fitting TRBD1. The CDR3 is made up of 13 amino acids. Trimming removed 5 bases from V and 4 bases from J; junction bases left unmatched: 2. Germline CDR1 and CDR2: SGHNT and YENEEA. The CDR3 region is CASSMDRGYGYTF. The CDR3 DNA reads TGTGCCAGCAGCATGGACAGGGGCTATGGCTACACCTTC.

This sequence joins TRBV18 and TRBJ1-3; 8 bases align to TRBD1. CDR1 KGHSH and CDR2 LQKENI come from the germline V gene. V gave up 3 bases and J gave up 4 bases; unmatched junction bases: 8. The CDR3 runs to 16 residues. The chain's CDR3 is CASSPSGGAEGNTIYF. The CDR3 bases are TGTGCCAGCTCACCCTCAGGGGGCGCGGAGGGAAACACCATATATTTT.

This clone is a singleton in its sample. One end of the junction does not line up with germline, which may come from a read error. The chain has TRBV12-3 or TRBV12-4 and TRBJ2-1; 8 nucleotides agree with TRBD1. The CDR3 contains 11 residues. The CDR3 protein is CASSLGQGAIF. The CDR3, as DNA: TGTGCCAGCAGTTTAGGTCAGGGGGCGATCTTC.

The rearrangement links TRBV10-3 to TRBJ2-7; D remains ambiguous. The CDR3 is 13 amino acids. In germline, CDR1 is ENHRY, CDR2 SYGVKD. CDR3 region: CAHQEEFSYEQYF. As DNA, the CDR3 is TGTGCTCATCAAGAGGAATTCTCCTACGAGCAGTACTTC.

The rearrangement uses TRBV5-1 and TRBJ1-1; D is ambiguous. CDR1 is SGHRS and CDR2 is YFSETQ in the germline V gene. Deletions cut 7 bases from V and 0 bases from J, with 19 bases between. The CDR3 runs to 16 residues. In nucleotides, the CDR3 is TGCGCCAGCGCCCCGCTTGGTCACAAGATGAACACTGAAGCTTTCTTT. Protein product: CASAPLGHKMNTEAFF.

The rearrangement links TRBV2 to TRBJ1-1, with 9 bases aligning to TRBD1. The CDR3 contains 17 residues. Germline trimming cut 4 bases from V and 1 base from J; bases unmatched to any gene: 10. Germline CDR1 SNHLY, CDR2 FYNNEI. The CDR3 spells CASSVSLPGQGNTEAFF. The CDR3 bases are TGTGCCAGCAGTGTTAGCCTCCCGGGACAGGGGAACACTGAAGCTTTCTTT.

The chain combines TRBV6-6 with TRBJ2-7, with TRBD1 matching over 9 bases. The CDR3 covers 13 residues. V lost 6 bases, J lost 6 bases, and 6 bases stayed unmatched. Germline V gives CDR1 MNHNY, CDR2 SVGAGI (reference sequence). The CDR3 region has the DNA TGTGCCAGCAGAGTAACAGGGGGCAGCGAGCAGTACTTC. This codes for CASRVTGGSEQYF.